A selection of T cell receptor beta chains follows, all from one sample in a study of vaccination and CD4 T cells after COVID-19. TCRdb analysed the PCR reads with MiXCR anew, one entry per CDR3 protein. The repertoire consists of about 17,000 distinct CDR3 sequences, with roughly 27% occurring once and the leading ten covering around a sixth. These receptors have no known antigen. The sample comprised cultured CD4+ T cells from blood. The origin of the receptors is a human donor with COVID-19. Both conserved end residues are part of each CDR3. D genes are given only for firm matches. Size is omitted from some rows. Given values are once, few, many or a class for expanded clones.

V gene	D gene	J gene	clone size	CDR3 DNA	CDR3 protein
TRBV6-5	NA	TRBJ1-2	NA	TGTGCCAGCAGTTACATGCCGACGGGACCCTATGGCTACACCTTC	CASSYMPTGPYGYTF
TRBV7-2	NA	TRBJ2-5	NA	TGTGCCAGCAGCTTAACAGGGCCCTCCGGGACCCAGTACTTC	CASSLTGPSGTQYF
TRBV9	TRBD2	TRBJ2-3	NA	TGTGCCAGCAGCGTAGGACTAGCGGTGAGCACAGATACGCAGTATTTT	CASSVGLAVSTDTQYF
TRBV10-3	NA	TRBJ1-3	NA	TGTGCCATCTGGGGGGGATCTGGAAACACCATATATTTT	CAIWGGSGNTIYF
TRBV19	NA	TRBJ2-6	once	TGTGCCAGTCATAGACAGACCTCTGGGGCCAACGTCCTGACTTTC	CASHRQTSGANVLTF
TRBV5-4	NA	TRBJ2-5	NA	TGTGCCAGCAGCTTGTCGGGACCGCGCCAAGAGACCCAGTACTTC	CASSLSGPRQETQYF
TRBV4-2	NA	TRBJ2-7	NA	TGTGCCAGCAGCCAAGGGCAGGGCACCTACGAGCAGTACTTC	CASSQGQGTYEQYF
TRBV7-9	NA	TRBJ1-2	NA	TGTGCCAGCAGCTTATCGGAAAACTATGGCTACACCTTC	CASSLSENYGYTF
TRBV27	TRBD1	TRBJ2-1	few	TGTGCCAGCAGTGGCCCATCGGGACAGGGTAGCTCCTACAATGAGCAGTTCTTC	CASSGPSGQGSSYNEQFF
TRBV6-1	TRBD1	TRBJ1-2	few	TGTGCCAGCACCGGGACAGGGGGCCTAGGCTACACCTTC	CASTGTGGLGYTF
TRBV5-1	TRBD2	TRBJ2-7	NA	TGCGCCAGCTCTAGCGGGGGGGTTAGCTCCTACGAGCAGTACTTC	CASSSGGVSSYEQYF
TRBV2	NA	TRBJ1-2	few	TGTGCCAGCAGTAAAGACAGCGACTATGGCTACACCTTC	CASSKDSDYGYTF
TRBV27	NA	TRBJ2-2	NA	TGTGCCAGCAGGCTGAGCAGGGGGAACACCGGGGAGCTGTTTTTT	CASRLSRGNTGELFF
TRBV7-9	TRBD2	TRBJ2-5	few	TGTGCCAGCAGCCCAGCGGGGGGGAAACAGGAGACCCAGTACTTC	CASSPAGGKQETQYF
TRBV5-4	TRBD1	TRBJ2-5	NA	TGTGCCAGCAGGAACCGGGACAGGGGAGAACAAGAGACCCAGTACTTC	CASRNRDRGEQETQYF
TRBV11-3	TRBD1	TRBJ1-5	NA	TGTGCCAGCAGCTTAAGGCTTTCTATGTCTCAGCCCGCGGACAGGGTGTACCAGCCCCAGCATTTT	CASSLRLSMSQPADRVYQPQHF
TRBV2	NA	TRBJ2-1	NA	TGTGCCAGCAGGGGGGCGCTCCTCTCCTACAATGAGCAGTTCTTC	CASRGALLSYNEQFF
TRBV5-8	TRBD1	TRBJ1-5	few	TGTGCCAGCAGCTTACGCGACAGGGCCCGAGGTCAGCCCCAGCATTTT	CASSLRDRARGQPQHF
TRBV12-3/TRBV12-4	TRBD1	TRBJ1-1	few	TGTGCCAGCAGTACAGGGGGGACTGAAGCTTTCTTT	CASSTGGTEAFF
TRBV6-1	NA	TRBJ1-1	few	TGTGCCAGCACAGAGCCCTTGGGCTCCGAAGCTTTCTTT	CASTEPLGSEAFF
TRBV9	TRBD1	TRBJ2-7	few	TGTGCCAGCAGCGTAGGGGACAGGGGTGCCTACGAGCAGTACTTC	CASSVGDRGAYEQYF
TRBV28	NA	TRBJ1-2	NA	TGTGCCAGCAGTTCCCGATACCCGACACCCTATGGCTACACCTTC	CASSSRYPTPYGYTF
TRBV11-2	TRBD1	TRBJ2-7	NA	TGTGCCAGCAGCTTACGCCCGACAGGGGAATACGAGCAGTACTTC	CASSLRPTGEYEQYF
TRBV19	NA	TRBJ1-5	NA	TGTGCCAGTAGTAGCCACTTGTATCAGCCCCAGCATTTT	CASSSHLYQPQHF
TRBV20-1	NA	TRBJ1-6	NA	TGCAGTGCTAGAGATCACAGGGAGCCCTTTAATTCACCCCTCCACTTT	CSARDHREPFNSPLHF
TRBV7-2	TRBD1	TRBJ1-2	few	TGTGCCAGCAGCCTGACAGGGGACGGCTACACCTTC	CASSLTGDGYTF
TRBV4-2	NA	TRBJ2-3	NA	TGTGCCAGCAGCCAAGCTGTCGGCCCCGTTGGGGCAGATACGCAGTATTTT	CASSQAVGPVGADTQYF
TRBV10-1	TRBD2	TRBJ2-3	NA	TGCGCCAGCAGTGAGCAGCGGGGGATCACAGATACGCAGTATTTT	CASSEQRGITDTQYF
TRBV12-3/TRBV12-4	NA	TRBJ1-1	NA	TGTGCCAGCAGTTTATTGGGGACCACTGAAGCTTTCTTT	CASSLLGTTEAFF
TRBV20-1	TRBD2	TRBJ2-3	few	TGCAGTGCTAGAGGCGGGACTAGTGCGGATACGCAGTATTTT	CSARGGTSADTQYF
TRBV18	NA	TRBJ1-2	once	TGTGCCAGCTCACCACCGTCAGAGGTCTATGGCTACACCTTC	CASSPPSEVYGYTF
TRBV20-1	TRBD2	TRBJ2-3	few	TGCAGTGCTGGCATGACTAGCGGGGGGTCCACAGATACGCAGTATTTT	CSAGMTSGGSTDTQYF
TRBV20-1	NA	TRBJ2-1	few	TGCAGTGCTAGATCCCCCTGGGCCCATAATGAGCAGTTCTTC	CSARSPWAHNEQFF
TRBV12-3/TRBV12-4	NA	TRBJ2-7	NA	TGTGCCAGCAGTTTTGTTAAAGGAGAGCAGTACTTC	CASSFVKGEQYF
TRBV19	NA	TRBJ1-2	NA	TGTGCCAGTAGTATACCCAGGGGCGGCTACACCTTC	CASSIPRGGYTF
TRBV5-1	TRBD1	TRBJ1-2	NA	TGCGCCAGCAGCACCTCGACAGGGAACTATGGCTACACCTTC	CASSTSTGNYGYTF
TRBV15	NA	TRBJ1-1	NA	TGTGCCACCAGCAGAGATTCAGGGACGAACACTGAAGCTTTCTTT	CATSRDSGTNTEAFF
TRBV9	TRBD1	TRBJ1-5	NA	TGTGCCAGCAGCCCCACGGACAGGGGAGACAATCAGCCCCAGCATTTT	CASSPTDRGDNQPQHF
TRBV7-2	NA	TRBJ1-5	NA	TGTGCCAGCAGCCGTGACAGCGGGGCCCAGCATTTT	CASSRDSGAQHF
TRBV5-6	NA	TRBJ1-2	few	TGTGCCAGCTTCAGGCCGCGTGCTTCGGGCTTATCCTATGGCTACACCTTC	CASFRPRASGLSYGYTF
TRBV30	TRBD1	TRBJ2-2	few	TGTGCCTGGGCGACAGGGAGAACCGGGGAGCTGTTTTTT	CAWATGRTGELFF
TRBV20-1	NA	TRBJ2-7	few	TGCAGTGCTAGAGATCGATCATCGGGGGAGCAGTACTTC	CSARDRSSGEQYF
TRBV5-4	NA	TRBJ2-2	few	TGTGCCAGCAGCTTGGCTGGGCCGACTTCCGGGGAGCTGTTTTTT	CASSLAGPTSGELFF
TRBV7-8	NA	TRBJ1-1	few	TGTGCCAGCAGCTTAGGTGCAGGCTCTAACACTGAAGCTTTCTTT	CASSLGAGSNTEAFF
TRBV6-1	NA	TRBJ1-1	few	TGTGCCAGCGAGAGCAGGGTACCCACTGAAGCTTTCTTT	CASESRVPTEAFF
TRBV5-1	NA	TRBJ2-2	NA	TGCGCCAGCAGACCCGAAGGTCCCGGGGAGCTGTTTTTT	CASRPEGPGELFF
TRBV23-1	NA	TRBJ1-1	NA	TGCGCCAGCAGTCAACCGCCCAGACAGCCGACTAAACGAATGAACACTGAAGCTTTCTTT	CASSQPPRQPTKRMNTEAFF
TRBV6-1	TRBD1	TRBJ1-4	NA	TGTGCCAGCAGCGGTGGGACAGGGATCCCCAATGAAAAACTGTTTTTT	CASSGGTGIPNEKLFF
TRBV28	NA	TRBJ1-5	NA	TGTGCCAGCAGTTCCGGAGGGTACAATGAGGGCAATCAGCCCCAGCATTTT	CASSSGGYNEGNQPQHF
TRBV5-6	NA	TRBJ1-5	few	TGTGCCAGCAGCATCAGGGATCAGCCCCAGCATTTT	CASSIRDQPQHF
TRBV15	NA	TRBJ2-7	NA	TGTGCCACCAGCAGAGGTAGCAGCGGCTCCTACGAGCAGTACTTC	CATSRGSSGSYEQYF
TRBV5-1	TRBD1	TRBJ2-7	NA	TGCGCCAGCAACCCCTCCGGGACAGTCCCCCACGAGCAGTACTTC	CASNPSGTVPHEQYF
TRBV25-1	NA	TRBJ2-3	few	TGTGCCAGCATCCCACGAGGCACAGATACGCAGTATTTT	CASIPRGTDTQYF
TRBV18	NA	TRBJ1-6	few	TGTGCCAGCTCACCCCCCGAAAGGCTTAATTCACCCCTCCACTTT	CASSPPERLNSPLHF
TRBV20-1	NA	TRBJ1-5	few	TGCAGTGCCCGAGGGGAACAGGGTCTAAATCAGCCCCAGCATTTT	CSARGEQGLNQPQHF
TRBV7-8	TRBD2	TRBJ2-2	NA	TGTGCCAGCAGCCCCTCGGGTGGGGGGGGCACCGGGGAGCTGTTTTTT	CASSPSGGGGTGELFF
TRBV21-1	NA	TRBJ2-5	NA	TGTGCCAGTAGCCTGGAGGGACAGGGGAATCAAGAGGCCCAGTACTTC	CASSLEGQGNQEAQYF
TRBV6-1	TRBD1	TRBJ2-2	NA	TGTGCCAGTGTGACAGGGGGGAACACCGGGGAGCTGTTTTTT	CASVTGGNTGELFF
TRBV25-1	NA	TRBJ1-3	NA	TGTGCCAGCACCATACTCAGTCGCACCATATATTTT	CASTILSRTIYF